These 18 T cell receptor beta chains came from one sample sequenced in a study of OX40 agonist ivuxolimab in advanced cancers. TCRdb's table, derived via immunoSEQ multiplex PCR, lists solely in-frame clones and lacks some. The sample has more than 60,000 clones, approximately 90% seen once. Here the sequenced sample was CD4+ or CD8+ T cells sorted from blood, taken in a trial of the OX40 agonist ivuxolimab. The receptors were gathered from an adult with an advanced solid tumor such as melanoma, head and neck, liver or kidney cancer.

The chain joins TRBV5-1 to TRBJ2-2; 12 bases are a match to TRBD1. V lost 4 bases to trimming and J lost 5 bases; unmatched junction nucleotides: 3. Germline CDR1 SGHRS, CDR2 YFSETQ. This CDR3 is 15 amino acids long. The chain's CDR3 is CASSPGQGATGELFF. The CDR3 region has the DNA TGCGCCAGCAGCCCGGGACAGGGGGCGACCGGGGAGCTGTTTTTT.

This chain connects TRBV19 to TRBJ2-1; 13 nucleotides line up with TRBD2. The CDR3 is 16 residues long. Germline loops: CDR1 LNHDA, CDR2 SQIVND (reference sequence). V was clipped by 6 bases and J by 3 bases; unmatched bases: 5. CDR3 in amino acids: CASRKTSGGNYNEQFF. The CDR3 DNA is TGTGCCAGTAGAAAGACTAGCGGGGGGAACTACAATGAGCAGTTCTTC.

The V and J genes are TRBV5-4 and TRBJ1-2; 7 nucleotides agree with TRBD1. Germline assignment: CDR1 SGHNT and CDR2 YYREEE (reference sequence). This CDR3 has 15 residues. Trimming cost V 4 bases and J 8 bases; bases outside gene matches: 14. The CDR3 DNA reads as TGTGCCAGCAGCCCGCAAAACAGGGGCAGTAAAGGCTACACCTTC. This codes for CASSPQNRGSKGYTF.

The chain employs TRBV5-1 and TRBJ1-2; weak D call: TRBD1 (5 bases). Germline V lookup: CDR1 SGHRS, CDR2 YFSETQ. V was cut by 4 bases and J by 7 bases, with 14 bases left in between. This CDR3 spans 13 amino acids. Written as DNA, the CDR3 is TGCGCCAGCAGCCCCCTAGGGGATGGTGGCTACACCTTC. Its translation is CASSPLGDGGYTF.

The chain combines TRBV5-4 with TRBJ2-3; 11 positions agree with TRBD2. In germline, CDR1 is SGHNT, CDR2 YYREEE (reference sequence). Trimming removed 7 bases from V and 5 bases from J; junction bases left unmatched: 12. The CDR3 length is 16 residues. The CDR3 coding sequence is TGTGCCAGCGGTTCCTTTAGCGGGGGGGCCGTAGATACGCAGTATTTT. Translating gives CASGSFSGGAVDTQYF.

The chain uses TRBV18 and TRBJ2-7; perhaps TRBD1 as D (6 bases). Germline CDR1 is KGHSH and CDR2 is LQKENI. V was trimmed by 5 bases and J by 7 bases, leaving 12 bases between them. This CDR3 is 12 amino acids long. The CDR3 protein is CASSSYQGEQYF. In nucleotides, the CDR3 is TGTGCCAGCTCATCCTACCAGGGGGAGCAGTACTTC.

The rearrangement links TRBV7-7 to TRBJ2-3; the D gene is possibly TRBD1 (5 bases). V lost 6 bases and J 0 bases, leaving 10 bases between the germline ends. Germline CDR1 SSHAT, CDR2 FNYEAQ (reference sequence). There are 14 residues in the CDR3. The DNA for the CDR3 is TGTGCCAGCAGTCCCGGACACAGCACAGATACGCAGTATTTT. It codes for CASSPGHSTDTQYF.

Only one count was recorded for this clone. This chain connects TRBV7-9 to TRBJ1-1; 7 bases fit TRBD1. Trimming at V came to 4 bases and at J to 0 bases, leaving 8 bases not matched to a gene. The CDR3 length is 16 residues. CDR1 and CDR2 from the germline V gene are SEHNR and FQNEAQ (reference sequence). In DNA, the CDR3 is TGTGCCAGCAGCTCGCTGGGACAGTCCATGAACACTGAAGCTTTCTTT. It translates to CASSSLGQSMNTEAFF.

The chain uses TRBV6-6 and TRBJ2-1; unclear D gene. Germline V CDR1 and CDR2: MNHNY, SVGAGI (reference sequence). The CDR3 contains 14 residues. V shed 5 bases and J shed 5 bases, with 13 bases lying between them. The CDR3 coding sequence is TGTGCCAGCAGTACCCAGGTCCTTGACAATGAGCAGTTCTTC. It is translated as CASSTQVLDNEQFF.

V usage is TRBV7-9 and J usage is TRBJ1-2; D is uncertain. Germline values: CDR1 SEHNR, CDR2 FQNEAQ (reference sequence). CDR3 length: 13 amino acids. The V end was cut by 1 base, the J end by 4 bases, with 7 bases between. In nucleotides, the CDR3 is TGTGCCAGCAGCTTAGTCGGAACCTATGGCTACACCTTC. Its protein product is CASSLVGTYGYTF.

The V and J genes are TRBV7-2 and TRBJ2-3, with 10 bases lining up with TRBD1. V trimming: 6 bases; J trimming: 4 bases; junction bases outside the gene matches: 16. CDR1 and CDR2 (germline): SGHTA, FQGNSA. This CDR3 has 18 residues. The CDR3 is CASRPDRGREPNPDTQYF. The CDR3 bases are TGTGCCAGCAGACCCGACAGGGGGCGCGAACCCAACCCAGATACGCAGTATTTT.

V is TRBV27 and J is TRBJ2-2, with 9 bases fitting TRBD1. V lost 0 bases to trimming and J lost 1 base; unmatched junction nucleotides: 3. The CDR3 is made up of 17 amino acids. Germline CDR1 reads MNHEY; CDR2 reads SMNVEV (reference sequence). The CDR3 loop is CASSLSGTGRNTGELFF. The CDR3 coding sequence is TGTGCCAGCAGTTTATCCGGGACAGGGCGGAACACCGGGGAGCTGTTTTTT.

The V call is TRBV7-9, the J call TRBJ1-4; no clear D. Trimming cost V 4 bases and J 1 base, with 10 bases left between them. In germline, CDR1 is SEHNR, CDR2 FQNEAQ (reference sequence). The CDR3 loop spans 15 amino acids. DNA of the CDR3: TGTGCCAGCAGCTCCTATATTGGAACTAATGAAAAACTGTTTTTT. It specifies CASSSYIGTNEKLFF.

The rearrangement links TRBV21-1 to TRBJ2-2; the listed D gene, TRBD2, was not tested against the DNA. TRBV21-1 is flagged as a pseudogene. This CDR3 contains 16 residues. CDR3 coding DNA: TGTGCCAGCAGCAAATTACCCTGTCGGGGCACCGGGGAGCTGTTTTTT. Encoded protein: CASSKLPCRGTGELFF.

The chain carries TRBV6-1 and TRBJ1-2; 10 bases agree with TRBD1. V gave up 6 bases and J gave up 2 bases; unmatched junction bases: 6. This CDR3 is 15 amino acids long. The germline gives CDR1 MNHNS, CDR2 SASEGT. The CDR3 sequence is CASRRDRGENYGYTF. In DNA form, the CDR3 reads TGTGCCAGCAGGAGGGACAGGGGCGAAAACTATGGCTACACCTTC.

CDR3 coding DNA: TGTGCCAGCAACTCGGGGACTAGCGGGGGCTTTCACTCCGCAGATACGCAGTATTTT. Translated, it gives CASNSGTSGGFHSADTQYF. The chain has TRBV2 and TRBJ2-3, with 14 bases that match TRBD2. The V and J ends lost 7 bases and 4 bases, in that order; junction bases with no gene match: 16. Germline CDR1 is SNHLY and CDR2 is FYNNEI. The CDR3 has 19 amino acids.

The chain recombines TRBV5-1 with TRBJ2-2; D tentatively fits TRBD1 or TRBD2 (5 bases each). Trimming pared 0 bases from V and 5 bases from J, leaving 14 bases between. The CDR3 is 16 residues long. CDR1 is SGHRS, CDR2 YFSETQ, per germline. The CDR3 spells CASSLEAGRATGELFF. CDR3 in DNA: TGCGCCAGCAGCTTGGAGGCAGGGAGAGCTACCGGGGAGCTGTTTTTT.

V usage is TRBV7-9 and J usage is TRBJ2-5; the D gene is possibly TRBD2 (6 bases). The V end lost 1 base, the J end lost 0 bases, and 18 bases lay between the germline ends. Germline V CDR1 and CDR2: SEHNR, FQNEAQ (reference sequence). The CDR3 has 18 residues. The CDR3 sequence is CASSLVLAVRGYQETQYF. For the CDR3, the DNA is TGTGCCAGCAGCTTAGTGTTGGCCGTGCGGGGTTACCAAGAGACCCAGTACTTC.